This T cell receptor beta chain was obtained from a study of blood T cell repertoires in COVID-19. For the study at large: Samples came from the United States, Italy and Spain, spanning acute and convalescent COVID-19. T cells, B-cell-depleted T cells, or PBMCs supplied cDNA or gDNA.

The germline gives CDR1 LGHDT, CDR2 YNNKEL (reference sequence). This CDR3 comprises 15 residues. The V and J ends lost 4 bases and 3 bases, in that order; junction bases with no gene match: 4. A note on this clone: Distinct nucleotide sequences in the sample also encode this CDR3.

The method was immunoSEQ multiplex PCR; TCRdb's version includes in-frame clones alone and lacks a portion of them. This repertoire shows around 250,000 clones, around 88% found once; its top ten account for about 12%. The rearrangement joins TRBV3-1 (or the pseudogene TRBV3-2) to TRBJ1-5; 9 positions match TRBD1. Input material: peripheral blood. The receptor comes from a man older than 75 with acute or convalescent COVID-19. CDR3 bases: TGTGCCAGCAGCCGGGGGACAGGGAACAATCAGCCCCAGCATTTT. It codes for CASSRGTGNNQPQHF.